A single sample is the source of the 8 T cell receptor beta chains below, sequenced in a study of breast tumors, draining lymph nodes, adjacent tissues. TCRdb reprocessed the multiplex PCR reads via MiXCR and lists one record per CDR3 protein. The data show more than 50,000 distinct CDR3 sequences, around 45% seen once. Source material: breast tumor tissue. The receptors were sampled from a female donor with breast cancer. Some clones in this sample may be carry-over from other donors' samples.

The CDR3 spells CASSPGGPGEQYF. The CDR3 nucleotides read TGTGCCAGCAGTCCGGGAGGGCCGGGTGAGCAGTACTTC. J is TRBJ2-7 and V is TRBV6-5; TRBD2 matches at 8 bases. In germline, CDR1 is MNHEY, CDR2 SVGAGI. The CDR3 covers 13 residues. The V segment lost 5 bases and the J segment 7 bases; nucleotides outside the gene matches: 7.

Ten or more counts support this clonotype. One junction end disagrees with the germline gene, perhaps due to a read error. J is TRBJ2-2 and V is TRBV10-3; 9 bases align to TRBD1. Germline V gene lookup returns CDR1 ENHRY and CDR2 SYGVKD. This CDR3 contains 16 residues. The CDR3 coding sequence is TGTGCCAGCAGTGACACCGGGACAGGGATCACCGGGGAGCTGTTTTTT. This translates into CASSDTGTGITGELFF.

This clonotype was found many times. This may be a read error, as it is one base from a much larger clone. The conserved closing phenylalanine or tryptophan is absent in this CDR3, likely reflecting a read error. The rearrangement uses TRBV14 and TRBJ2-5; D unclear. The CDR3 consists of 13 residues. Trimming stripped 4 bases from V and 5 bases from J, with 11 bases between. CDR1 and CDR2 (germline): SGHDN, FVKESK. The CDR3, as DNA: TGTGCCAGCAGCCGAAGTACAGTGGAGACCCAGTACTCC. This sequence encodes CASSRSTVETQYS.

This chain links TRBV30 with TRBJ2-2; TRBD1 might be the D (6 bases). Trimming removed 8 bases at V and 2 bases at J, with 15 bases between. The germline V gene has CDR1 GTSNPN and CDR2 SVGIG (reference sequence). The length of the CDR3 is 14 residues. The DNA for the CDR3 is TGTGCCAACCAGGGGCCCTCCAACACCGGGGAGCTGTTTTTT. It is translated as CANQGPSNTGELFF.

This clonotype was seen at least ten times. This chain connects TRBV20-1 to TRBJ1-5; D is possibly TRBD1 (5 bases). This CDR3 region has 14 residues. Germline CDR1 is DFQATT and CDR2 is SNEGSKA (reference sequence). V was cut by 7 bases and J by 4 bases, with 17 bases left in between. The CDR3 DNA sequence: TGCAGTGTTCTCTCAGGCAGGGTAAATCAGCCCCAGCATTTT. It translates to CSVLSGRVNQPQHF.

As regards this clonotype: The limits of the CDR3 on the DNA are not certain, so only TCRdb's listed CDR3 is given. The J gene is TRBJ2-3, the V gene TRBV2. Germline CDR1 SNHLY, CDR2 FYNNEI. The CDR3 is 19 amino acids in total, end residues counted. CDR3 in amino acids: CASSFYICSAKGSTDTQYF.

This clonotype was observed at least ten times. This rearrangement joins TRBV18 to TRBJ2-2; the D gene could be TRBD1 or TRBD2 (5 bases each). Trimming left V 4 bases short and J 0 bases short, with 12 bases between. Germline V lookup: CDR1 KGHSH, CDR2 LQKENI. The CDR3 spans 16 residues. The CDR3 nucleotides are TGTGCCAGCTCACTTTATGGGACGACGAACACCGGGGAGCTGTTTTTT. Residues: CASSLYGTTNTGELFF.

This clonotype was recorded at least ten times. The chain is built from TRBV12-3 or TRBV12-4 and TRBJ1-5; TRBD1 is a possible D gene (6 bases). V lost 6 bases and J lost 3, with 12 bases in between. The CDR3 runs 14 residues. The chain's CDR3 is CASSRGGPNQPQHF. The DNA of the CDR3 is TGTGCCAGCAGCCGGGGGGGCCCCAATCAGCCCCAGCATTTT.